This TCR beta chain was recorded in a study of CD8 T cells in Susac syndrome. Reverse transcription used about 0.45 to 1 ug RNA and random hexamers. TCRdb reprocessed the immunoSEQ multiplex PCR reads via MiXCR and lists one record per CDR3 protein. The top ten clones hold less than 0.2% of a sample with 150,000 to 200,000 distinct CDR3 sequences, 85% to 95% of them seen once. The T cells that were sequenced for TCR beta were CD8+ and CD4+ cells from blood. The TCR was taken from a human donor with multiple sclerosis. Sequencing was performed on CD8+ T cells from PBMCs.

In DNA, the CDR3 is TGCAGCGTTGAAGGGCTAGCGGGACCCCACGAGCAGTACTTC. Translation gives CSVEGLAGPHEQYF. This rearrangement joins TRBV29-1 to TRBJ2-7; 9 positions agree with TRBD2. This CDR3 spans 14 amino acids. V trimming: 1 base; J trimming: 5 bases; junction bases outside the gene matches: 6. Germline V CDR1 and CDR2: SQVTM, ANQGSEA.